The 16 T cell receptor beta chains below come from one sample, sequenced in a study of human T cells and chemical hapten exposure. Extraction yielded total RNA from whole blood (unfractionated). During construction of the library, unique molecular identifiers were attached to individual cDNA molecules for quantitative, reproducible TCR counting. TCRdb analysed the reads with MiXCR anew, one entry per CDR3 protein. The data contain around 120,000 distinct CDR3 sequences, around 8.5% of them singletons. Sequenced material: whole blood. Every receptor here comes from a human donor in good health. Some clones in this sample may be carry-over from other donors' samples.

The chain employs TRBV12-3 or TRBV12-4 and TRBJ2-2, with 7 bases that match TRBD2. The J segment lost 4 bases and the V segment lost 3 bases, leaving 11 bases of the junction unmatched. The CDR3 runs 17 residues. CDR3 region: CASSLIGGGVFTGELFF. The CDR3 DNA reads TGTGCCAGCAGTTTGATCGGCGGGGGTGTTTTCACCGGGGAGCTGTTTTTT.

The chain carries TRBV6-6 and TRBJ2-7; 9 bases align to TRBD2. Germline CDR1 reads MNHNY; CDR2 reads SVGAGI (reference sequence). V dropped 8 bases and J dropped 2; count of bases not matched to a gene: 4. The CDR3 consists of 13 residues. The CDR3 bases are TGTGCCAGCCAAGCGGGAGGCGCCTACGAGCAGTACTTC. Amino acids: CASQAGGAYEQYF.

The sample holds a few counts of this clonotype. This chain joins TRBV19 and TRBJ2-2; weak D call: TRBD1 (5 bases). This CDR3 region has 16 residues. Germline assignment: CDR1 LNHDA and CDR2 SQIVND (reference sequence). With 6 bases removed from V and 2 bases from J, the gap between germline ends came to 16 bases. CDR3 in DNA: TGTGCCAGTAGCGACCGCAGGGCTACAAACACCGGGGAGCTGTTTTTT. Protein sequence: CASSDRRATNTGELFF.

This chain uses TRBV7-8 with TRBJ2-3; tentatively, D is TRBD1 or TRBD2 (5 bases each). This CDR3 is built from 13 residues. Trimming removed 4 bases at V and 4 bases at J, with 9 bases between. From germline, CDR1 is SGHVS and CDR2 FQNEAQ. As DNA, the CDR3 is TGTGCCAGCAGCTCCCGGGACGCAGATACGCAGTATTTT. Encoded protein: CASSSRDADTQYF.

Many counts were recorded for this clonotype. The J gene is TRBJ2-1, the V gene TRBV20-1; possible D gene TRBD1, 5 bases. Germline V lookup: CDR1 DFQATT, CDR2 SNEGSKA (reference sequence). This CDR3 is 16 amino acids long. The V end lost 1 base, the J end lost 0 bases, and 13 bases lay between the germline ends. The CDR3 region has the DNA TGCAGTGCTAGAGGGGCAGGGATTCTCTCCTACAATGAGCAGTTCTTC. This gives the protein CSARGAGILSYNEQFF.

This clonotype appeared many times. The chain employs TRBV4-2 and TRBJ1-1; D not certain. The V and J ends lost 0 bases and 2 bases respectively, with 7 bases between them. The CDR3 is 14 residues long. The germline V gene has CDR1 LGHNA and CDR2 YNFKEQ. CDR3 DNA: TGTGCCAGCAGCCAAGAATCCGCTAACACTGAAGCTTTCTTT. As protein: CASSQESANTEAFF.

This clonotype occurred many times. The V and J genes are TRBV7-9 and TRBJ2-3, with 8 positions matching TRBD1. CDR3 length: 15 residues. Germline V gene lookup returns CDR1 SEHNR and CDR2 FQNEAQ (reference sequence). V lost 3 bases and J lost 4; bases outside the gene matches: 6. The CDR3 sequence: CASSFDRGIADTQYF. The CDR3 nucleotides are TGTGCCAGCAGCTTTGACAGGGGAATCGCAGATACGCAGTATTTT.

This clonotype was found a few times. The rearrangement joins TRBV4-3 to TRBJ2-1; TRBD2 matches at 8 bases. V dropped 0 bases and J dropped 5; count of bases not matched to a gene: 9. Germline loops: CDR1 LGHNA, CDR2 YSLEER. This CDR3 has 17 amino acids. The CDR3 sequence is CASSQDLYRGGDNEQFF. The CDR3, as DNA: TGCGCCAGCAGCCAAGATCTGTATCGGGGGGGAGACAATGAGCAGTTCTTC.

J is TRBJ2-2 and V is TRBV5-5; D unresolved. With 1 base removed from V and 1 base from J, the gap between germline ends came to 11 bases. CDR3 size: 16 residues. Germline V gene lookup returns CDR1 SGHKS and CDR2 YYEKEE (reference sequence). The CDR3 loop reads CASSLRPGGNTGELFF. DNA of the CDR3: TGTGCCAGCAGCTTGCGTCCGGGCGGGAACACCGGGGAGCTGTTTTTT. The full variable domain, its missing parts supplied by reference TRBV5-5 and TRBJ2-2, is DAGVTQSPTHLIKTRGQQVTLRCSPISGHKSVSWYQQVLGQGPQFIFQYYEKEERGRGNFPDRFSARQFPNYSSELNVNALLLGDSALYLCASSLRPGGNTGELFFGEGSRLTVL.

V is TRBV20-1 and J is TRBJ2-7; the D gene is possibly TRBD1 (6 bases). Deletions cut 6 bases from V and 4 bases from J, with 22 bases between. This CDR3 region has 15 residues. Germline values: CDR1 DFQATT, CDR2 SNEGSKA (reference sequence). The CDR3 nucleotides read TGCAGTGCCGTAGATACTGGGACACAGGTATACGAGCAGTACTTC. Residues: CSAVDTGTQVYEQYF.

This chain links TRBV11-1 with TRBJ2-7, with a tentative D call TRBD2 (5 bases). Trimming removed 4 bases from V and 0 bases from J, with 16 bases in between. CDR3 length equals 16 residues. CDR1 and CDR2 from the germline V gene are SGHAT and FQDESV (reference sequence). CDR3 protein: CASSSEAVAGSYEQYF. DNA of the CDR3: TGTGCCAGCAGCTCCGAAGCGGTAGCAGGCTCCTACGAGCAGTACTTC.

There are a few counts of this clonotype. The CDR3 reads CASSRGIRETQYF. The CDR3 DNA is TGTGCCAGCAGCCGCGGAATCCGTGAGACCCAGTACTTC. The rearrangement joins TRBV12-3 or TRBV12-4 to TRBJ2-5; no definite D call. V dropped 6 bases and J dropped 5 bases, with 13 bases sitting between them. This CDR3 spans 13 amino acids.

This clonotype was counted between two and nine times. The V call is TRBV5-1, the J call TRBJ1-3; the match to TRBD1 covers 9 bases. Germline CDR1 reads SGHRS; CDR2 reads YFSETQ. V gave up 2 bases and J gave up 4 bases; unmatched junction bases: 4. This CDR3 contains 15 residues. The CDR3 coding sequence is TGCGCCAGCAGCTTAGACAGGGGGAGAGGAAACACCATATATTTT. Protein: CASSLDRGRGNTIYF. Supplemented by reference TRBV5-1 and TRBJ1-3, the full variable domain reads KAGVTQTPRYLIKTRGQQVTLSCSPISGHRSVSWYQQTPGQGLQFLFEYFSETQRNKGNFPGRFSGRQFSNSRSEMNVSTLELGDSALYLCASSLDRGRGNTIYFGEGSWLTVV.

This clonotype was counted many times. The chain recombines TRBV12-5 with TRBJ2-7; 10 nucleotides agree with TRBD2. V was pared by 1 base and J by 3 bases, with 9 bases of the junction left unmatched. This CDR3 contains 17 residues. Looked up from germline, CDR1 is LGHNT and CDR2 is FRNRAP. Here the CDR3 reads CASGLGYPGTSVYEQYF. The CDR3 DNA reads TGTGCTAGTGGTTTGGGCTACCCCGGGACTAGCGTCTACGAGCAGTACTTC.

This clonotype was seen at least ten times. The CDR3 sequence is CASSLGQGSDSNQPQHF. CDR3 nucleotides: TGTGCCAGCAGCCTAGGGCAGGGGTCGGACAGCAATCAGCCCCAGCATTTT. This chain links TRBV7-9 with TRBJ1-5, with D possibly TRBD1 on 6 matching bases. This CDR3 is 17 amino acids long. Germline V CDR1 and CDR2: SEHNR, FQNEAQ (reference sequence). V lost 5 bases and J lost 1, with 18 bases in between.

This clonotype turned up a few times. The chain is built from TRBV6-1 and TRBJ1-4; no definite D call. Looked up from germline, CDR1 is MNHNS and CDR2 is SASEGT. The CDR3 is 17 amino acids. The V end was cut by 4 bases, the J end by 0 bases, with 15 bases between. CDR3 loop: CASSGPGPHATNEKLFF. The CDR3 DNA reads TGTGCCAGCAGTGGTCCTGGCCCCCACGCAACTAATGAAAAACTGTTTTTT.